This T cell receptor beta chain emerged from a study of T cells in Graves' hyperthyroidism and ophthalmopathy. With V trimmed by 7 bases and J by 2 bases, 5 bases remained unmatched. CDR1 and CDR2 (germline): SNHLY, FYNNEI. This CDR3 has 15 amino acids. TCR beta CDR3 regions were amplified from RNA. HTBI primers drove first-round RT-PCR of the TCR CDR3. TCRdb re-called the multiplex PCR reads through MiXCR, storing one row per CDR3 protein. This sample has hundreds of thousands of distinct CDR3 sequences, with under 60% found just once. Source material: peripheral blood or thyroid tissue (not recorded which). This TCR was recovered from a woman between 18 and 30 years old with Graves' hyperthyroidism. This rearrangement joins TRBV2 to TRBJ2-2; the match to TRBD2 covers 9 bases. DNA of the CDR3: TGTGCCAGCAAAAGACTAGCGGTTAACACCGGGGAGCTGTTTTTT. It yields the protein CASKRLAVNTGELFF. The full variable domain, with the rest looked up from reference TRBV2 and TRBJ2-2, is EPEVTQTPSHQVTQMGQEVILRCVPISNHLYFYWYRQILGQKVEFLVSFYNNEISEKSEIFDDQFSVERPDGSNFTLKIRSTKLEDSAMYFCASKRLAVNTGELFFGEGSRLTVL.